This T cell receptor (beta chain) was identified in a study of CD8 T cells in ankylosing spondylitis. Study-level points and caveats: Made up of about eight highly homologous variants, a TCR beta motif appeared characteristic of ankylosing spondylitis blood. Earlier studies detected some motif variants in reactive arthritis synovial fluid and blood.

TCRdb reprocessed the 5' RACE reads via MiXCR and lists one record per CDR3 protein. This table has more than 150,000 distinct CDR3 sequences, roughly 13% appearing once. Trimming stripped 10 bases from V and 5 bases from J, with 14 bases between. The CDR3 totals 12 residues. Germline V CDR1 and CDR2: SSHAT, FNYEAQ (reference sequence). This clonotype came up a few times. Its antigen is undetermined. The receptor's source is a male donor with ankylosing spondylitis or in good health (not recorded which). Specimen: blood, either unsorted or a sorted T cell fraction (not recorded which). This chain joins TRBV7-7 and TRBJ2-5; the D gene is possibly TRBD1 (6 bases). As DNA, the CDR3 is TGTGCCATACTACAGGGAGTCGAGACCCAGTACTTC. Amino acids: CAILQGVETQYF. Complete variable domain (other parts from reference TRBV7-7 and TRBJ2-5): GAGVSQSPRYKVTKRGQDVTLRCDPISSHATLYWYQQALGQGPEFLTYFNYEAQPDKSGLPSDRFSAERPEGSISTLTIQRTEQRDSAMYRCAILQGVETQYFGPGTRLLVL.